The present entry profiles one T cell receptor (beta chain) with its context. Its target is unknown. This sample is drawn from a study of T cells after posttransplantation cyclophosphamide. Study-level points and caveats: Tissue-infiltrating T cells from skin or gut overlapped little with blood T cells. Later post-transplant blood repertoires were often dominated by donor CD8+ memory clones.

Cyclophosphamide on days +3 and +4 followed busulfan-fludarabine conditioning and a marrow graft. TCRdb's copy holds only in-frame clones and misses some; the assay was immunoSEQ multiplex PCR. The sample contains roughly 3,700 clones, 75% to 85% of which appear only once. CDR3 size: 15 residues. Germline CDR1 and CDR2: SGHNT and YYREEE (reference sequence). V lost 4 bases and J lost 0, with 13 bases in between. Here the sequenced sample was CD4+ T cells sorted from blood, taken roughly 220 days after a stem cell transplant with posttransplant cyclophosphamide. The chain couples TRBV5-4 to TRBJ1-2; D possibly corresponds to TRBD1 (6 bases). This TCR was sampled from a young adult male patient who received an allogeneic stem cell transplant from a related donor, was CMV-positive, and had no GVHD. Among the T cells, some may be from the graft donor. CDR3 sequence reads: CASSPPRGTNYGYTF. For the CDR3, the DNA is TGTGCCAGCAGCCCACCCAGGGGAACTAACTATGGCTACACCTTC.